The TCR beta chain under discussion was sequenced for a study of control samples from healthy donors and cancer patients. Libraries were prepared by immunoSEQ multiplex PCR; TCRdb keeps only in-frame clonotypes and omits some of them. This sample has 70,000 to 90,000 clones, with 80% to 90% found just once. The CDR3 is 16 residues long. CDR1 and CDR2 from the germline V gene are SGHTA and FQGNSA. The ends were cut back, 0 bases at V and 0 bases at J, with 9 bases in the middle. This chain connects TRBV7-2 to TRBJ1-3; D is uncertain. This clonotype was obtained from a woman aged 55-70 years with head and neck cancer. What was sequenced was PBMCs. CDR3 sequence (DNA): TGTGCCAGCAGCTTAGCTGCCCAACCCTCTGGAAACACCATATATTTT. It yields the protein CASSLAAQPSGNTIYF. The variable domain in full, with the rest retrieved from reference TRBV7-2 and TRBJ1-3, is GAGVSQSPSNKVTEKGKDVELRCDPISGHTALYWYRQSLGQGLEFLIYFQGNSAPDKSGLPSDRFSAERTGGSVSTLTIQRTQQEDSAVYLCASSLAAQPSGNTIYFGEGSWLTVV.